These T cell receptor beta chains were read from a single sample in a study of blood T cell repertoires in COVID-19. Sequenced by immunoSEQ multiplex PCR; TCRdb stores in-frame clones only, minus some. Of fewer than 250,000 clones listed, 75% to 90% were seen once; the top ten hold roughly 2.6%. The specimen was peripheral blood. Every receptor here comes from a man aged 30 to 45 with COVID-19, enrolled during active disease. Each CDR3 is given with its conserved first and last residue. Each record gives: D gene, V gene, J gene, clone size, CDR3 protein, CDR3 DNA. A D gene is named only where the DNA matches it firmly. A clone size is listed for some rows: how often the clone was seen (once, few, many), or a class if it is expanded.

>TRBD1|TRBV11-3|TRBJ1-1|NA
CASSDRGFTEAFF
TGTGCCAGCAGCGACAGGGGATTTACCGAAGCTTTCTTT
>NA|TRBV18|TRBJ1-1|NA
CASSPQLMNTEAFF
TGTGCCAGCTCACCGCAACTGATGAACACTGAAGCTTTCTTT
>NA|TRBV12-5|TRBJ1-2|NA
CASGLVPGGMPNYGYTF
TGTGCTAGTGGTTTGGTACCCGGGGGAATGCCCAACTATGGCTACACCTTC
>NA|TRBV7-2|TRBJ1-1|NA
CASSSQGKTGNTEAFF
TGTGCCAGCAGCTCCCAGGGAAAGACAGGAAACACTGAAGCTTTCTTT
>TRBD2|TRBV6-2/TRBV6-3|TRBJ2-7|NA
CASSFTRRTSGSYEQYF
TGTGCCAGCAGTTTCACCAGGCGGACTAGCGGGAGCTACGAGCAGTACTTC
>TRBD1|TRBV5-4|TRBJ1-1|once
CASSFNRGLNTEAFF
TGTGCCAGCAGCTTTAACAGGGGCCTGAACACTGAAGCTTTCTTT
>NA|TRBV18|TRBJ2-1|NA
CASSPTEHNEQFF
TGTGCCAGCTCACCGACAGAGCACAATGAGCAGTTCTTC
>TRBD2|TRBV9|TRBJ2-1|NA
CASSSSGNPYNEQFF
TGTGCCAGCAGCTCGAGCGGGAACCCTTACAATGAGCAGTTCTTC
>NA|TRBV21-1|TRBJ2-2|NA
CASMSTVKVHTGELFF
TGTGCCAGCATGTCGACAGTCAAGGTGCACACCGGGGAGCTGTTTTTT
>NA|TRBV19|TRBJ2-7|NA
CASSPQVTYEQYF
TGTGCCAGTAGCCCACAGGTAACCTACGAGCAGTACTTC
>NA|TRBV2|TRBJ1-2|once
CASFTGPDGYTF
TGTGCCAGCTTCACAGGGCCGGATGGCTACACCTTC
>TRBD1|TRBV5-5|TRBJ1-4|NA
CASSLFFLGQGNEKLFF
TGTGCCAGCAGCTTGTTCTTTTTGGGACAGGGGAATGAAAAACTGTTTTTT
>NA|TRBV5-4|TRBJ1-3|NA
CASSLLKNSGNTIYF
TGTGCCAGCAGCTTGCTAAAAAACTCTGGAAACACCATATATTTT
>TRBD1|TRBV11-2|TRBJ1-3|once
CASSTRTGQSGNTIYF
TGTGCCAGCAGCACCCGGACAGGGCAGTCTGGAAACACCATATATTTT
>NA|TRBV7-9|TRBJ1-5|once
CASSLQEGLGNQPQHF
TGTGCCAGCAGCTTACAAGAGGGATTGGGCAATCAGCCCCAGCATTTT
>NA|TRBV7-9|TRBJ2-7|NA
CASSPTASPYEQYF
TGTGCCAGCAGCCCGACAGCCTCCCCCTACGAGCAGTACTTC
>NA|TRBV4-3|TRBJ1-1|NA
CASSQDRENYEAFF
TGCGCCAGCAGCCAAGATCGGGAGAACTATGAAGCTTTCTTT
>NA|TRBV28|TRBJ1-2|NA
CASSSGQTSYGYTF
TGTGCCAGCAGTTCTGGACAGACCTCCTATGGCTACACCTTC